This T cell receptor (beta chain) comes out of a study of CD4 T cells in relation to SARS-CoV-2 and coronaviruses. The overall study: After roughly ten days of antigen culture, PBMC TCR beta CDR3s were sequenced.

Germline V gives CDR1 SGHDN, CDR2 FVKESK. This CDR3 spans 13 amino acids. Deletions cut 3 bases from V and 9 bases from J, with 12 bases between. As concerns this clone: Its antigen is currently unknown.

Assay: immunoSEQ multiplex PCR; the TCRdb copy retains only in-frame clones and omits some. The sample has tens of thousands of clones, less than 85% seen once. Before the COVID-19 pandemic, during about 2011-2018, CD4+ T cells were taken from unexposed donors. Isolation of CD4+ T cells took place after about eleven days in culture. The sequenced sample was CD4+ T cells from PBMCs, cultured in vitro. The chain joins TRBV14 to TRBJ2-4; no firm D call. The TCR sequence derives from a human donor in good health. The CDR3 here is CASSQLVVGIQYF. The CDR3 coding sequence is TGTGCCAGCAGCCAGCTAGTTGTGGGCATTCAGTACTTC.